Following are 14 T cell receptor beta chains from one sample sequenced in a study of graft-versus-host responses after intestinal transplantation. Measured with immunoSEQ multiplex PCR; TCRdb has only the in-frame clones, and not every one. The sample includes about 85,000 clones, 75% to 95% of them seen just once. These TCRs are of unknown antigen specificity. The sequences come from unstimulated CD8+ T cells sorted from spleen or lymph node cells, collected before transplant. These receptors originate from a human donor who was the organ donor for an intestinal transplant.

CDR3 DNA: TGTGCCAGCAGTTACGCCGGTTATAGCACAGATACGCAGTATTTT. Translating gives CASSYAGYSTDTQYF. The chain uses TRBV6-5 and TRBJ2-3; D gene ambiguous. Per germline, CDR1 MNHEY and CDR2 SVGAGI. Trimming pared 2 bases from V and 0 bases from J, leaving 9 bases between. The CDR3 length is 15 residues.

The rearrangement uses TRBV5-4 and TRBJ2-2, with unresolved D. Trimming stripped 1 base from V and 3 bases from J, with 4 bases between. This CDR3 is built from 13 residues. Germline V gives CDR1 SGHNT, CDR2 YYREEE (reference sequence). The CDR3 DNA reads as TGTGCCAGCAGCTTGTCGGACACCGGGGAGCTGTTTTTT. Translating it yields CASSLSDTGELFF.

This chain joins TRBV19 and TRBJ2-7; D not certain. The ends were cut back, 6 bases at V and 0 bases at J, with 18 bases in the middle. The CDR3 is 16 residues long. Germline V gives CDR1 LNHDA, CDR2 SQIVND (reference sequence). CDR3 in amino acids: CASSPKAVTSSYEQYF. DNA for the CDR3: TGTGCCAGTAGCCCCAAGGCGGTCACGAGCTCCTACGAGCAGTACTTC.

The count of this clone is one. The J gene is TRBJ1-6, the V gene TRBV10-3; D is possibly TRBD1 (5 bases). V was cut by 4 bases and J by 0 bases, with 22 bases left in between. The V gene's germline CDR1 is ENHRY and CDR2 SYGVKD. The CDR3 length is 20 residues. In DNA, the CDR3 is TGTGCCATCAGTGGGGGGGAAATTAACAGCCAGAGCTCCTATAATTCACCCCTCCACTTT. Its translation is CAISGGEINSQSSYNSPLHF.

The chain has TRBV30 and TRBJ2-3, with a weak D call TRBD1 (6 bases). V was cut by 0 bases and J by 3 bases, with 13 bases left in between. The germline V gene encodes CDR1 GTSNPN and CDR2 SVGIG (reference sequence). CDR3 size: 15 residues. CDR3 sequence: CAWSVAGAETDTQYF. As DNA, the CDR3 is TGTGCCTGGAGTGTCGCAGGGGCAGAAACAGATACGCAGTATTTT.

In the case of this clone: The junction differs from germline at one of its ends, possibly a read error. The V call is TRBV11-2, the J call TRBJ1-6; D uncertain. The CDR3 runs to 16 residues. CDR1 and CDR2 from the germline V gene are SGHAT and FQNNGV. CDR3 DNA: TGTGCCAGCAGCCAGGACGGGTGGGGTAATAACTCACCCCTCCACTTT. Amino acid sequence: CASSQDGWGNNSPLHF.

The CDR3 bases are TGTGCCAGCAGTTTTTCGCAGAGATACGAGCAGTACTTC. Amino acid sequence: CASSFSQRYEQYF. The V and J genes are TRBV27 and TRBJ2-7, with unresolved D. With 3 bases removed from V and 4 bases from J, the gap between germline ends came to 10 bases. The CDR3 consists of 13 residues. Germline values: CDR1 MNHEY, CDR2 SMNVEV (reference sequence).

The chain combines TRBV5-1 with TRBJ2-2; D is ambiguous. Germline CDR1 and CDR2: SGHRS and YFSETQ. With 1 base removed from V and 2 bases from J, the gap between germline ends came to 3 bases. The CDR3 loop spans 13 amino acids. CDR3 residues: CASSLLNTGELFF. The CDR3 bases are TGCGCCAGCAGCTTGTTAAACACCGGGGAGCTGTTTTTT.

In regard to this clone: One end of the junction varies from germline; a read error may be responsible. The chain carries TRBV29-1 and TRBJ2-7, with D perhaps given as TRBD1 or TRBD2 (5 bases each). CDR1 SQVTM and CDR2 ANQGSEA come from the germline V gene. This CDR3 comprises 14 residues. The CDR3, as DNA: TGCAGCGTAGAAGGGGCGTGGGGACCCTACGAGCAGTACTTC. Amino acid sequence: CSVEGAWGPYEQYF.

The V gene is TRBV27, the J gene TRBJ2-7; TRBD1 matches 9 bases. The trim removed 5 bases at V and 2 bases at J, leaving 4 bases unmatched. This CDR3 contains 14 residues. CDR1 and CDR2 (germline): MNHEY, SMNVEV (reference sequence). DNA for the CDR3: TGTGCCAGCAGTGCGACAGGGGGGACCTACGAGCAGTACTTC. It yields the protein CASSATGGTYEQYF.

The chain is built from TRBV21-1 and TRBJ1-2; TRBD1, as called in the table, went unchecked against the DNA. TRBV21-1 is classified as a pseudogene. The CDR3 contains 16 residues. The CDR3 region has the DNA TGTGCCAGCAGCAAGAAGACAGGCCCGGAGGACTATGGCTACACCTTC. This sequence encodes CASSKKTGPEDYGYTF.

The chain is built from TRBV19 and TRBJ1-5, with D maybe TRBD1 (6 bases). Trimming shortened V by 7 bases and J by 2 bases, and 15 bases separated the two germline ends. This CDR3 has 15 residues. The germline V gene has CDR1 LNHDA and CDR2 SQIVND (reference sequence). The CDR3 DNA is TGTGCCAGTAAAGCAAGCGGGGGCGGCAATCAGCCCCAGCATTTT. Translating gives CASKASGGGNQPQHF. Full variable domain (remainder filled in from reference TRBV19 and TRBJ1-5): DGGITQSPKYLFRKEGQNVTLSCEQNLNHDAMYWYRQDPGQGLRLIYYSQIVNDFQKGDIAEGYSVSREKKESFPLTVTSAQKNPTAFYLCASKASGGGNQPQHFGDGTRLSIL.

The chain links TRBV27 to TRBJ2-4, with TRBD2 matching over 10 bases. CDR3 length: 13 amino acids. The J segment lost 1 base and the V segment lost 9 bases, leaving 0 bases of the junction unmatched. Germline loops: CDR1 MNHEY, CDR2 SMNVEV (reference sequence). CDR3 coding DNA: TGTGCCAGTAGCGGGAGGGCCAAAAACATTCAGTACTTC. It yields the protein CASSGRAKNIQYF.

The chain has TRBV27 and TRBJ2-1; tentative D call: TRBD2 (6 bases). The V gene lost 3 bases and the J gene lost 7 bases, with 10 bases spanning the gap. Germline V gene sequence: CDR1 MNHEY, CDR2 SMNVEV (reference sequence). The CDR3 covers 13 residues. CDR3 DNA: TGTGCCAGCAGTTTCGGAGGGTGGAATGAGCAGTTCTTC. This encodes CASSFGGWNEQFF.